This T cell receptor beta chain was captured by sequencing in a study of T cell responses to AZD1222 COVID-19 vaccine. Findings of the study overall: The donor group comprised mostly white British people and more females; the analysis possibly underestimated clonal diversity. Increases in Spike-specific TCR breadth and depth were seen after two AZD1222 doses. Repertoires were obtained solely post-peak T cell response. Mapped onto spike, vaccine-associated CD4 TCRs spanned it and were dominant at 160-218 and 743-854.

Libraries were prepared by immunoSEQ multiplex PCR; TCRdb keeps only in-frame clonotypes and omits some of them. Seen here are some 190,000 clones, around 89% observed once, and the top ten hold 6% to 8%. CDR1 and CDR2 (germline): MNHEY, SVGAGI. V dropped 4 bases and J dropped 3 bases, with 18 bases sitting between them. The CDR3 covers 16 residues. About this clone itself: Its antigen is still unknown.

The origin of this receptor is an adult in good health. Here the sequenced sample was peripheral blood, taken on day 0 of AZD1222 vaccination. The V call is TRBV6-5, the J call TRBJ1-1, with D unclear. CDR3 sequence (DNA): TGTGCCAGCAGTTCTCACCTTTTCGGGAGTTACACTGAAGCTTTCTTT. It codes for CASSSHLFGSYTEAFF.